This T cell receptor beta chain was sequenced for a study of lymphopenia after photon versus proton radiotherapy. For this clone: What it binds is not known.

Germline V gene lookup returns CDR1 SEHNR and CDR2 FQNEAQ (reference sequence). The length of the CDR3 is 13 residues. V shed 5 bases and J 6 bases; nucleotides not matched to a gene: 7. Whole-study results and caveats: Proton therapy kept repertoires fairly stable, unlike photons, which gained effector/memory cells. Survival link was tested only in deceased patients; proton benefit remains a possibility. In patients who died, overall survival fell as post-nadir TCR diversity dropped more.

The protocol was immunoSEQ multiplex PCR, while the TCRdb copy is restricted to in-frame clones and leaves out a portion. The data contain 160,000 or so clones, 80% to 90% of them singletons. The TCR originated in a man aged 50 to 59 with gastric cancer. Sequencing was performed on peripheral blood, taken from a patient treated with photon-based radiotherapy. The chain employs TRBV7-9 and TRBJ2-7; 7 bases agree with TRBD1. CDR3 sequence reads: CASSVLQGSEQYF. CDR3 DNA: TGTGCCAGCAGCGTTCTACAGGGGAGCGAGCAGTACTTC.